These 26 T cell receptor beta chains were all obtained from the same sample, sequenced in a study of lymphopenia after photon versus proton radiotherapy. Method: immunoSEQ multiplex PCR; TCRdb's copy keeps in-frame clones and lacks some. The sample lists about 14,000 clones, over 75% occurring once. This sample comprised peripheral blood, obtained from a patient treated with photon-based radiotherapy. Receptor source: a man in his forties or fifties with gastric cancer.

This clone was counted a few times. This rearrangement joins TRBV5-6 to TRBJ2-4, with 8 nucleotides matching TRBD1. The ends lost 0 bases at V and 9 bases at J; junction bases unmatched: 5. The CDR3 runs 14 residues. Germline CDR1 reads SGHDT; CDR2 reads YYEEEE. CDR3 region: CASSLGETGGIQYF. CDR3 nucleotides: TGTGCCAGCAGCTTGGGAGAAACAGGGGGCATTCAGTACTTC.

The chain employs TRBV4-1 and TRBJ1-1; 7 bases are shared with TRBD1. Germline V gives CDR1 MGHRA, CDR2 YSYEKL. V lost 0 bases to trimming and J lost 3 bases; unmatched junction nucleotides: 4. The CDR3 has 15 residues. The CDR3 sequence: CASSQDEGAYTEAFF. The CDR3, as DNA: TGCGCCAGCAGCCAAGATGAGGGGGCTTACACTGAAGCTTTCTTT.

This clone has only a few counts. The chain links TRBV5-6 to TRBJ2-3, with D uncertain. The CDR3 runs 15 residues. V was shortened by 1 base and J by 1 base, with 10 bases between the two germline ends. CDR1 is SGHDT and CDR2 is YYEEEE in the germline V gene. CDR3 coding DNA: TGTGCCAGCAGCTTGTCGGGCTTTGGCACAGATACGCAGTATTTT. Protein: CASSLSGFGTDTQYF.

The table lists this clone with a count of one. The genes are TRBV27 and TRBJ2-1; TRBD1 or TRBD2 may be the D gene (5 bases each). From germline, CDR1 is MNHEY and CDR2 SMNVEV (reference sequence). This CDR3 is 14 amino acids long. Trimming left V 4 bases short and J 5 bases short, with 12 bases between. The CDR3 reads CASSSAGADNEQFF. The CDR3 DNA sequence: TGTGCCAGCAGTTCGGCCGGGGCCGACAATGAGCAGTTCTTC.

Written as DNA, the CDR3 is TGTGCCAGCATCGGGACCTCTGGAATGGACACCATATATTTT. Its protein is CASIGTSGMDTIYF. This rearrangement joins TRBV6-6 to TRBJ1-3; TRBD1 might be the D (5 bases). V shed 7 bases and J shed 8 bases, with 18 bases lying between them. CDR1 MNHNY and CDR2 SVGAGI come from the germline V gene (reference sequence). This CDR3 has 14 residues.

The rearrangement links TRBV2 to TRBJ1-2, with D uncertain. The CDR3 loop spans 13 amino acids. Looked up from germline, CDR1 is SNHLY and CDR2 is FYNNEI. V shed 4 bases and J shed 4 bases, with 10 bases lying between them. The CDR3 bases are TGTGCCAGCAGTGGAGACGAAGTCTATGGCTACACCTTC. Translated: CASSGDEVYGYTF.

The rearrangement links TRBV6-1 to TRBJ1-5, with D maybe TRBD1 (6 bases). The length of the CDR3 is 14 residues. Between the trimmed V and J ends, which lost 6 bases and 4 bases, there was a span of 13 bases. Per the germline V gene, CDR1 is MNHNS and CDR2 is SASEGT. The CDR3 DNA reads TGTGCCAGCAGGGAGGGGGGGGCAAATCAGCCCCAGCATTTT. It encodes CASREGGANQPQHF.

The gene calls are TRBV7-8 and TRBJ2-3; no reliable D call. Germline lookup yields CDR1 SGHVS and CDR2 FQNEAQ. CDR3 length: 14 residues. Trimming shortened V by 5 bases and J by 0 bases, and 9 bases separated the two germline ends. The CDR3 region has the DNA TGTGCCAGCAGCGAACAGACTAGCACAGATACGCAGTATTTT. This encodes CASSEQTSTDTQYF. The full variable domain, its missing parts supplied by reference TRBV7-8 and TRBJ2-3, is GAGVSQSPRYKVAKRGQDVALRCDPISGHVSLFWYQQALGQGPEFLTYFQNEAQLDKSGLPSDRFFAERPEGSVSTLKIQRTQQEDSAVYLCASSEQTSTDTQYFGPGTRLTVL.

V and J are TRBV11-2 and TRBJ2-5, with 7 bases lining up with TRBD1. The CDR3 is 14 residues long. The trim removed 3 bases at V and 5 bases at J, leaving 6 bases unmatched. The germline gives CDR1 SGHAT, CDR2 FQNNGV. CDR3 sequence (DNA): TGTGCCAGCAGCTTTCTACAGGGGCGGGAGACCCAGTACTTC. Translation: CASSFLQGRETQYF. The variable domain in full, with the rest retrieved from reference TRBV11-2 and TRBJ2-5, is EAGVAQSPRYKIIEKRQSVAFWCNPISGHATLYWYQQILGQGPKLLIQFQNNGVVDDSQLPKDRFSAERLKGVDSTLKIQPAKLEDSAVYLCASSFLQGRETQYFGPGTRLLVL.

The chain has TRBV30 and TRBJ2-2; D gene unclear. This CDR3 has 14 amino acids. Per germline, CDR1 GTSNPN and CDR2 SVGIG (reference sequence). V lost 0 bases to trimming and J lost 7 bases, with 12 bases between them. CDR3 bases: TGTGCCTGGAGTGTAACGGGCGCCGACGGGGAGCTGTTTTTT. Protein product: CAWSVTGADGELFF.

J is TRBJ1-1 and V is TRBV12-5; D is possibly TRBD1 (5 bases). Trimming cost V 7 bases and J 4 bases, with 16 bases left between them. The germline CDR1 and CDR2 sequences are LGHNT and FRNRAP. The CDR3 length is 14 residues. CDR3 nucleotides: TGTGCTAGTGCTACGTCGGGGGGTCGCACTGAAGCTTTCTTT. Protein: CASATSGGRTEAFF.

The chain couples TRBV11-2 to TRBJ2-7, with D perhaps matching TRBD1 or TRBD2 (5 bases each). The CDR3 extends over 16 amino acids. V was cut by 1 base and J by 5 bases, with 18 bases left in between. Germline V gene data show CDR1 as SGHAT and CDR2 as FQNNGV. CDR3 region: CASSLGTHMGVDEQYF. The DNA for the CDR3 is TGTGCCAGCAGCTTAGGGACCCACATGGGGGTCGACGAGCAGTACTTC.

V and J are TRBV5-1 and TRBJ1-1; tentatively, D is TRBD1 (6 bases). The V and J ends lost 5 bases and 3 bases respectively, with 14 bases between them. CDR1 is SGHRS, CDR2 YFSETQ, per germline. The CDR3 totals 14 residues. The CDR3 here is CASSRRGVDTEAFF. The CDR3 nucleotides are TGCGCCAGCAGTCGCAGGGGAGTGGACACTGAAGCTTTCTTT.

This chain links TRBV19 with TRBJ1-5; 8 bases are shared with TRBD1. Germline loops: CDR1 LNHDA, CDR2 SQIVND (reference sequence). This CDR3 is 14 amino acids long. J lost 4 bases, V lost 4 bases, and 3 bases had no gene match. CDR3 region: CASSRGDRNQPQHF. CDR3 DNA sequence: TGTGCCAGTAGTAGGGGGGACAGGAATCAGCCCCAGCATTTT.

This rearrangement joins TRBV10-3 to TRBJ2-1, with TRBD2 matching 8 bases. Germline V gene data show CDR1 as ENHRY and CDR2 as SYGVKD. The CDR3 loop spans 16 amino acids. Germline trimming cut 6 bases from V and 0 bases from J; bases unmatched to any gene: 7. CDR3 DNA sequence: TGTGCCATCAGCGGGGGGGGCGCAAGCTCCTACAATGAGCAGTTCTTC. It translates to CAISGGGASSYNEQFF.

This clone was seen just once. The V call is TRBV5-6, the J call TRBJ2-3, with a possible D match to TRBD1 (6 bases). The CDR3 is 15 residues long. With 7 bases removed from V and 2 bases from J, the gap between germline ends came to 17 bases. CDR1 SGHDT and CDR2 YYEEEE come from the germline V gene. CDR3 DNA sequence: TGTGCCAGCGGTACAGGGTTGGGTGCCACAGATACGCAGTATTTT. Its translation: CASGTGLGATDTQYF.

This chain connects TRBV11-3 to TRBJ2-7; D possibly corresponds to TRBD1 (5 bases). Germline-derived CDR1 and CDR2 are SGHNT and YENEEA. V was trimmed by 1 base and J by 2 bases, leaving 12 bases between them. The CDR3 is made up of 15 amino acids. CDR3 in amino acids: CASSLAFWGTYEQYF. The CDR3 DNA sequence: TGTGCCAGCAGCTTAGCATTTTGGGGCACCTACGAGCAGTACTTC.

In this sample, this clone turned up once. This chain joins TRBV5-4 and TRBJ2-5; a possible D gene is TRBD1 (6 bases). Germline V CDR1 and CDR2: SGHNT, YYREEE (reference sequence). The CDR3 is 13 residues long. V lost 4 bases to trimming and J lost 2 bases, with 9 bases between them. CDR3 in DNA: TGTGCCAGCAGCACACAGGGACAAGAGACCCAGTACTTC. Translation: CASSTQGQETQYF.

This clone was seen a handful of times. The chain couples TRBV6-5 to TRBJ2-5, with a weak D call TRBD1 (5 bases). Germline values: CDR1 MNHEY, CDR2 SVGAGI. The ends were cut back, 2 bases at V and 4 bases at J, with 17 bases in the middle. The CDR3 contains 16 residues. CDR3 residues: CASSYGAGRMGETQYF. In DNA, the CDR3 is TGTGCCAGCAGTTACGGGGCAGGACGGATGGGAGAGACCCAGTACTTC.

This clone was seen a single time. The V gene is TRBV7-3, the J gene TRBJ2-3; either TRBD1 or TRBD2 may supply D (6 bases each). Germline values: CDR1 SGHTA, CDR2 FQGTGA. V dropped 5 bases and J dropped 0 bases, with 18 bases sitting between them. The CDR3 has 17 amino acids. The DNA for the CDR3 is TGTGCCAGCAGCCGAGTCCGAGGGGGGCTAAGCACAGATACGCAGTATTTT. Protein sequence: CASSRVRGGLSTDTQYF.

V is TRBV9 and J is TRBJ2-1, with TRBD2 matching 7 bases. CDR3 length: 16 amino acids. The V gene's germline CDR1 is SGDLS and CDR2 YYNGEE. V lost 4 bases to trimming and J lost 5 bases; unmatched junction nucleotides: 12. CDR3 DNA: TGTGCCAGCAGCATTTCGGGGGGTCTCCCCGACAATGAGCAGTTCTTC. Its translation is CASSISGGLPDNEQFF.

This rearrangement joins TRBV5-1 to TRBJ1-4; TRBD1 matches at 8 bases. Looked up from germline, CDR1 is SGHRS and CDR2 is YFSETQ. With 3 bases clipped from V and 12 bases from J, the junction kept 7 bases outside the gene matches. The CDR3 runs 13 residues. The DNA of the CDR3 is TGCGCCAGCAGCTCCGGACAGGGCGTAGAACTGTTTTTT. This codes for CASSSGQGVELFF.

This chain connects TRBV10-2 to TRBJ1-5; TRBD1 is a possible D gene (5 bases). The CDR3 sequence is 15 residues long. V was shortened by 7 bases and J by 4 bases, with 17 bases between the two germline ends. Germline-derived CDR1 and CDR2 are WSHSY and SAAADI. In DNA, the CDR3 is TGCGCCAGCAAGGCTGACGTGACAGCGAATCAGCCCCAGCATTTT. This sequence encodes CASKADVTANQPQHF.

This clone is a singleton in its sample. J is TRBJ2-3 and V is TRBV6-1, with D uncertain. Trimming took 5 bases from V and 0 from J, leaving 3 bases between them. The CDR3 runs to 12 residues. Per germline, CDR1 MNHNS and CDR2 SASEGT. The DNA of the CDR3 is TGTGCCAGCAGTCCCAGCACAGATACGCAGTATTTT. Protein product: CASSPSTDTQYF.

V usage is TRBV5-1 and J usage is TRBJ2-1, with TRBD2 matching over 10 bases. The CDR3 runs 16 residues. The junction had 7 bases not matched to a gene; V was cut back by 0 bases and J by 7 bases. In germline, CDR1 is SGHRS, CDR2 YFSETQ. The CDR3 reads CASSLEASGGWNEQFF. In DNA form, the CDR3 reads TGCGCCAGCAGCTTGGAGGCTAGCGGGGGCTGGAATGAGCAGTTCTTC.

V usage is TRBV5-1 and J usage is TRBJ2-1; D unresolved. Trimming pared 0 bases from V and 9 bases from J, leaving 7 bases between. The germline V gene has CDR1 SGHRS and CDR2 YFSETQ. This CDR3 is 12 amino acids long. This CDR3 is CASSLAEFEQFF. DNA for the CDR3: TGCGCCAGCAGCTTGGCCGAATTTGAGCAGTTCTTC.